One and the same sample provided the 24 T cell receptor beta chains below, sequenced in a study of CD8+CD57+ T cells in acquired aplastic anemia. Before being chosen for sequencing, patients had shown CD8+CD57+ cell expansion by flow cytometry. Profiles of TCR beta VDJ and CDR3 were generated from a genomic DNA template. TCRdb processed the reads anew with MiXCR; each CDR3 protein has one entry. The data contain roughly 250,000 distinct CDR3 sequences, about 44% of them singletons. The sample comprised sorted CD4+, CD8+, or CD8+CD57+ T cells (not recorded which) from PBMCs. The source is a human donor with aplastic anemia.

With respect to this clonotype: A much larger clone is a single base away; this may be a read error. The CDR3 here is CASSDRTGVNEKLFF. CDR3 DNA sequence: TGTGCCAGCAGCGACAGGACAGGGGTTAATGAAAAACTGTTTTTT. The chain couples TRBV13 to TRBJ1-4; TRBD1 aligns across 9 bases. Per the germline V gene, CDR1 is PRHDT and CDR2 is FYEKMQ (reference sequence). V lost 5 bases and J lost 4; bases outside the gene matches: 5. This CDR3 is built from 15 residues. Drawing the rest from reference TRBV13 and TRBJ1-4, the complete variable domain is AAGVIQSPRHLIKEKRETATLKCYPIPRHDTVYWYQQGPGQDPQFLISFYEKMQSDKGSIPDRFSAQQFSDYHSELNMSSLELGDSALYFCASSDRTGVNEKLFFGSGTQLSVL.

This chain links TRBV12-3 or TRBV12-4 with TRBJ1-6; D possibly corresponds to TRBD1 (6 bases). There are 15 residues in the CDR3. V was trimmed by 3 bases and J by 3 bases, leaving 9 bases between them. The CDR3: CASSFGQNYNSPLHF. CDR3 DNA: TGTGCCAGCAGTTTTGGACAGAACTATAATTCACCCCTCCACTTT.

The chain links TRBV15 to TRBJ1-6; D unresolved. Germline lookup yields CDR1 LNHNV and CDR2 YYDKDF (reference sequence). The germline V and J ends were trimmed by 0 bases and 9 bases, with 9 bases remaining between them. This CDR3 is built from 14 residues. The CDR3 is CATSRDSLSSPLHF. The CDR3 DNA reads TGTGCCACCAGCAGAGACAGTCTTAGTTCACCCCTCCACTTT.

The rearrangement links TRBV2 to TRBJ2-2; 12 positions match TRBD2. V shed 2 bases and J 1 base; nucleotides not matched to a gene: 8. This CDR3 has 19 residues. The germline V gene has CDR1 SNHLY and CDR2 FYNNEI. This CDR3 is CASSEILAGGTWNTGELFF. The CDR3 region has the DNA TGTGCCAGCAGTGAAATCCTAGCGGGGGGGACCTGGAACACCGGGGAGCTGTTTTTT.

The J gene is TRBJ1-4, the V gene TRBV13; maybe TRBD1 (6 bases). This CDR3 contains 16 residues. Per germline, CDR1 PRHDT and CDR2 FYEKMQ (reference sequence). V lost 2 bases to trimming and J lost 8 bases, with 18 bases between them. CDR3 nucleotides: TGTGCCAGCAGCTTAAGCGAGAGGGGGGCGGACGAAAAACTGTTTTTT. It specifies CASSLSERGADEKLFF.

This clonotype was detected many times. The junction departs from the called germline gene at one end, perhaps through a read error. The chain has TRBV15 and TRBJ2-7, with 7 bases aligning to TRBD1. This CDR3 spans 13 amino acids. Germline V gene sequence: CDR1 LNHNV, CDR2 YYDKDF (reference sequence). This CDR3 is CATSGDRVYEQYF. As DNA, the CDR3 is TGTGCCACCAGCGGAGACAGGGTCTACGAGCAGTACTTC.

The V and J genes are TRBV4-2 and TRBJ2-5, with 9 bases matching TRBD1. The V segment lost 5 bases and the J segment 5 bases; nucleotides outside the gene matches: 9. The length of the CDR3 is 15 residues. The V gene's germline CDR1 is LGHNA and CDR2 YNFKEQ. CDR3 nucleotides: TGTGCCAGCAGCTTAACAGGGGGCCGACCGGAGACCCAGTACTTC. Translated: CASSLTGGRPETQYF.

This clonotype was detected many times. The chain carries TRBV2 and TRBJ2-5, with 8 bases lining up with TRBD2. V shed 4 bases and J 3 bases; nucleotides not matched to a gene: 10. CDR3 length equals 16 residues. Germline V CDR1 and CDR2: SNHLY, FYNNEI. CDR3 sequence: CASSGMVTSAKETQYF. The CDR3 bases are TGTGCCAGCAGTGGAATGGTGACTAGCGCTAAAGAGACCCAGTACTTC.

The genes are TRBV7-2 and TRBJ2-7, with 10 bases fitting TRBD1. Germline V gene sequence: CDR1 SGHTA, CDR2 FQGNSA. V shed 5 bases, J shed 5 bases, and the junction held 9 bases outside the gene matches. The CDR3 is 15 residues long. CDR3 loop: CASSLPGQGSDEQYF. Here the CDR3 DNA reads TGTGCCAGCAGCCTACCGGGACAGGGGTCAGACGAGCAGTACTTC.

This clonotype was detected ten times or more. The rearrangement uses TRBV6-1 and TRBJ1-4; 7 bases agree with TRBD1. CDR3 length: 16 amino acids. Germline loops: CDR1 MNHNS, CDR2 SASEGT. Trimming removed 2 bases from V and 6 bases from J; junction bases left unmatched: 9. CDR3 bases: TGTGCCAGCAGTGAACTCAGTAGGGGGCACGATGAAAAACTGTTTTTT. Its protein product is CASSELSRGHDEKLFF.

This clonotype appeared many times. The CDR3 spells CASSSDRGSLNEQFF. CDR3 DNA: TGTGCCAGCAGCTCGGACAGGGGGTCATTGAATGAGCAGTTCTTC. The V gene is TRBV5-8, the J gene TRBJ2-1; 10 bases map to TRBD1. Germline lookup yields CDR1 SGHTS and CDR2 YDEGEE. The V and J ends lost 3 bases and 7 bases, in that order; junction bases with no gene match: 7. CDR3 length: 15 amino acids.

As to this clonotype: Given a much more abundant clone one base away, this may be a read error. The CDR3 coding sequence is TGCGCCAGCAGCTCCACGGGGTCCTACGAGCAGTGCTTC. It encodes CASSSTGSYEQCF. The rearrangement links TRBV5-1 to TRBJ2-7; perhaps TRBD2 as D (5 bases). Per the germline V gene, CDR1 is SGHRS and CDR2 is YFSETQ. The CDR3 is made up of 13 amino acids.

The chain recombines TRBV24-1 with TRBJ2-2, with 7 bases aligning to TRBD2. The germline V gene encodes CDR1 KGHDR and CDR2 SFDVKD. This CDR3 region has 15 residues. V shed 2 bases, J shed 6 bases, and the junction held 5 bases outside the gene matches. The CDR3 DNA reads as TGTGCCACCAGTGATTCCTTCGCGGGGGCCGGGGAGCTGTTTTTT. It encodes CATSDSFAGAGELFF.

This clonotype was counted ten times or more. The chain is built from TRBV2 and TRBJ2-3; TRBD2 matches 7 bases. This CDR3 has 20 amino acids. V lost 6 bases to trimming and J lost 0 bases; unmatched junction nucleotides: 21. Germline loops: CDR1 SNHLY, CDR2 FYNNEI. The CDR3 nucleotides are TGTGCCAGCAGCCTAAGACCCGGGACTACCATCCAATCTAGCACAGATACGCAGTATTTT. Its translation is CASSLRPGTTIQSSTDTQYF.

The rearrangement links TRBV9 to TRBJ1-1; D possibly corresponds to TRBD1 (5 bases). V was clipped by 3 bases and J by 5 bases, with 14 bases between them. In germline, CDR1 is SGDLS, CDR2 YYNGEE. The CDR3 is made up of 14 amino acids. The CDR3 sequence is CASSGHTGPTEAFF. The CDR3 bases are TGTGCCAGCAGCGGTCACACAGGCCCTACTGAAGCTTTCTTT.

The rearrangement uses TRBV20-1 and TRBJ2-1; D not certain. Germline V gene sequence: CDR1 DFQATT, CDR2 SNEGSKA (reference sequence). Trimming pared 3 bases from V and 9 bases from J, leaving 9 bases between. The CDR3 extends over 11 amino acids. The CDR3 coding sequence is TGCAGTGCTAGGGTAGTCAGTGAGCAGTTCTTC. Encoded protein: CSARVVSEQFF.

This clonotype was recorded many times. A much more abundant neighbour one base away suggests this may be a read error. The chain recombines TRBV12-3 or TRBV12-4 with TRBJ2-1; D possibly uses TRBD1 or TRBD2 (5 bases each). Trimming removed 6 bases from V and 8 bases from J, with 5 bases in between. The CDR3 is made up of 10 amino acids. The CDR3 DNA sequence: TGTGCCAGCAGGGGGGATGAGCAGTTCTTC. This sequence encodes CASRGDEQFF.

This chain links TRBV5-6 with TRBJ2-3; 7 bases map to TRBD2. The CDR3 totals 17 residues. V lost 3 bases, J lost 2 bases, and 12 bases stayed unmatched. Germline CDR1 SGHDT, CDR2 YYEEEE. The CDR3 region is CASSSPGGAGNTDTQYF. CDR3 coding DNA: TGTGCCAGCAGCTCCCCCGGGGGAGCGGGAAACACAGATACGCAGTATTTT.

V is TRBV7-9 and J is TRBJ2-7; 8 positions match TRBD2. The length of the CDR3 is 13 residues. Germline-derived CDR1 and CDR2 are SEHNR and FQNEAQ (reference sequence). J lost 3 bases, V lost 6 bases, and 4 bases had no gene match. The CDR3: CASSRSGGYEQYF. The CDR3 DNA is TGTGCCAGCAGTCGAAGCGGGGGCTACGAGCAGTACTTC.

This clonotype appeared once. This may come from a read error, since a much larger clone is one base off. This chain joins TRBV10-2 and TRBJ1-5, with unresolved D. Deletions cut 6 bases from V and 6 bases from J, with 24 bases between. Germline values: CDR1 WSHSY, CDR2 SAAADI. The CDR3 contains 17 residues. The CDR3 sequence: CASSYEQPGRYSQPQHF. In DNA, the CDR3 is TGCGCCAGCAGCTACGAACAGCCGGGGAGATACAGTCAGCCCCAGCATTTT.

Note on this clonotype: A junction end diverges from the germline sequence, so it may reflect a read error. This sequence joins TRBV5-1 and TRBJ2-2, with 13 bases matching TRBD2. Germline values: CDR1 SGHRS, CDR2 YFSETQ. The CDR3 runs 17 residues. Here the CDR3 DNA reads TGCGCCAGCAGCCTTGAAGTGGGACTAGCGGGGATCGGGGAGCTGTTTTTC. It yields the protein CASSLEVGLAGIGELFF. Drawing the rest from reference TRBV5-1 and TRBJ2-2, the complete variable domain is KAGVTQTPRYLIKTRGQQVTLSCSPISGHRSVSWYQQTPGQGLQFLFEYFSETQRNKGNFPGRFSGRQFSNSRSEMNVSTLELGDSALYLCASSLEVGLAGIGELFFGEGSRLTVL.

The CDR3 nucleotides read TGCGCCAGCAGCTTGGACAGTAATTCACCCCTCCACTTT. Amino acid sequence: CASSLDSNSPLHF. J is TRBJ1-6 and V is TRBV5-1; D uncertain. Trimming stripped 0 bases from V and 6 bases from J, with 4 bases between. The CDR3 totals 13 residues. The V gene's germline CDR1 is SGHRS and CDR2 YFSETQ.

This clonotype was seen repeatedly, ten times or more. The rearrangement uses TRBV14 and TRBJ2-7, with D unresolved. Trimming cost V 4 bases and J 3 bases, with 4 bases left between them. From germline, CDR1 is SGHDN and CDR2 FVKESK. The CDR3 extends over 11 amino acids. CDR3 region: CASSRHYEQYF. CDR3 bases: TGTGCCAGCAGCCGACACTACGAGCAGTACTTC.

This clonotype occurred many times. The chain carries TRBV10-1 and TRBJ1-2; 8 bases agree with TRBD1. In germline, CDR1 is WNHNN, CDR2 SYGVQD (reference sequence). The CDR3 length is 11 residues. The junction had 4 bases not matched to a gene; V was cut back by 10 bases and J by 6 bases. This CDR3 reads CATGQGNGYTF. CDR3 bases: TGCGCCACAGGACAGGGCAATGGCTACACCTTC.